What follows is one TCR beta chain and its context. What it recognizes is unknown. Some clones are missing from TCRdb's copy, which holds only in-frame ones; the method was immunoSEQ multiplex PCR. The sample records tens of thousands of clones, 80% being singletons. Described time point: week 11, during vaccination. Every single dose of the vaccine, 300 ug of mutant IDH1 20-mer peptide, came with topical imiquimod. The sample comes from a study of a mutant IDH1 vaccine in newly diagnosed glioma. The CDR3 extends over 15 amino acids. V dropped 6 bases and J dropped 7; count of bases not matched to a gene: 12. Germline V gene data show CDR1 as KGHSH and CDR2 as LQKENI.

The chain uses TRBV18 and TRBJ1-5; TRBD1 aligns across 7 bases. This receptor was identified in a man in his forties or fifties with glioma. The material sequenced was PBMCs, taken from a glioma patient whose treatment included an IDH1 peptide vaccine. This chain's CDR3 is CASSGEGGARQPQHF. The CDR3 region has the DNA TGTGCCAGCTCCGGCGAAGGGGGCGCTAGGCAGCCCCAGCATTTT.